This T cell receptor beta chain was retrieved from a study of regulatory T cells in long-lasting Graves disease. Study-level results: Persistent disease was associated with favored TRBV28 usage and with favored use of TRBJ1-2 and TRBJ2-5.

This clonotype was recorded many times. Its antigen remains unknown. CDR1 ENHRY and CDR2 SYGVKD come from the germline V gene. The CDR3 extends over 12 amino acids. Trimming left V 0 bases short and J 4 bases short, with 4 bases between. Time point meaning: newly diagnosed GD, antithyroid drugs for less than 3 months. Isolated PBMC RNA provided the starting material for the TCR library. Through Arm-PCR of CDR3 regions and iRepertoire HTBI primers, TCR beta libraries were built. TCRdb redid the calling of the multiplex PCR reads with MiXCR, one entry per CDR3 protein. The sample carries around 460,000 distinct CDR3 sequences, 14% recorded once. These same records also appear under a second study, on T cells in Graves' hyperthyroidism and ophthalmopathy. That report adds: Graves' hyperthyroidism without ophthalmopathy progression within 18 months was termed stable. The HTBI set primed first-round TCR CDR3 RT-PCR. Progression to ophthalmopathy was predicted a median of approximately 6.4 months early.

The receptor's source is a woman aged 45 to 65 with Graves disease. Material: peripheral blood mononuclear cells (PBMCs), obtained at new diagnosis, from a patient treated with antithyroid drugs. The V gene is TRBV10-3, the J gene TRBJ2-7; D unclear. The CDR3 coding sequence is TGTGCCATCAGTGAGTCAGGGTACGAGCAGTACTTC. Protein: CAISESGYEQYF.